A selection of T cell receptor beta chains follows, all from one sample in a study of CD8+CD57+ T cells in acquired aplastic anemia. TCRdb used MiXCR to reprocess the reads, holding one entry per CDR3 protein. The sample has over 200,000 distinct CDR3 sequences, approximately 60% seen once. The sequencing input was sorted CD4+, CD8+, or CD8+CD57+ T cells (not recorded which) from PBMCs. The receptor set was obtained from a human donor in good health. Both conserved end residues are part of each CDR3. A D gene is named only where the DNA matches it firmly. The listing skips clone size in some rows; elsewhere it reads once, few, many or a size class.

TRBD1	TRBV7-9	TRBJ2-7	.	TGCGCCAGCAGCCAAGAAGGGACAGAGATCTACGAGCAGTACTTC	CASSQEGTEIYEQYF
.	TRBV10-3	TRBJ2-7	.	TGTGCCATCAGTGAGTACCCGGCAGGGACTCCTGACGAGCAGTACTTC	CAISEYPAGTPDEQYF
.	TRBV5-1	TRBJ2-7	.	TGCGCCAGCAACGGGGGGCAGGAAGGACGCGACGCGGAGCAGTACTTC	CASNGGQEGRDAEQYF
.	TRBV7-8	TRBJ1-5	once	TGTGCCAGCAGCCTCCGGACAGCCGTAAATCAGCCCCAGCATTTT	CASSLRTAVNQPQHF
.	TRBV19	TRBJ1-2	.	TGTACCAGTAGTATAGCCGGGGGAAGCTATGGCTACACCTTC	CTSSIAGGSYGYTF
.	TRBV7-6	TRBJ1-1	.	TGTGCCAGCAGCTTAGGGGCGGTCATGAACACTGAAGCTTTCTTT	CASSLGAVMNTEAFF
.	TRBV20-1	TRBJ1-2	.	TGCAGTGCTAGAGATGCCAGGGGCGATGGCTACACCTTC	CSARDARGDGYTF
.	TRBV23-1	TRBJ1-2	once	TGCGCCAGCAGCCCCAAACCCGACCCAGGTGGCTACACCTTC	CASSPKPDPGGYTF
.	TRBV7-2	TRBJ2-7	.	TGTGCCAGCAGCCCGAGCCCGGAGACGGTTTACGAGCAGTACTTC	CASSPSPETVYEQYF
TRBD2	TRBV19	TRBJ2-7	.	TGTGCCAGTAGTATAGTTTACCAGCCTAAGCCCATAGCGGGAGGAGCCCCCTACGAGCAGTACTTC	CASSIVYQPKPIAGGAPYEQYF
.	TRBV19	TRBJ1-5	.	TGTGCCAGTAGTATAGAACCCTATCAGCCCCAGCATTTT	CASSIEPYQPQHF